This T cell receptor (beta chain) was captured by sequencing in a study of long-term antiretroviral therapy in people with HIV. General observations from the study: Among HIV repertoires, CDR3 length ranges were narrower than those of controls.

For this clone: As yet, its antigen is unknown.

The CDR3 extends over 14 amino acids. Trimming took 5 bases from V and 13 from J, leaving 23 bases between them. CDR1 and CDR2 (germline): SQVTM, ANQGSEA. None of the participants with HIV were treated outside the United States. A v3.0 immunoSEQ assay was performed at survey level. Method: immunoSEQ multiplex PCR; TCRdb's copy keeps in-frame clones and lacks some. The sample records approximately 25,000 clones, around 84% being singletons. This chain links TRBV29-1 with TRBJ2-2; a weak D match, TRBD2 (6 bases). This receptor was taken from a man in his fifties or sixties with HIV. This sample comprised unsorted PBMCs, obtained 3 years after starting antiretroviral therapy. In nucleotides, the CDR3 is TGCAGCGTTAAAACCGGGGGAACAACAGGAGGGCTGTTTTTT. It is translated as CSVKTGGTTGGLFF.